This T cell receptor (beta chain) is from a study of shared clonotypes between healthy human individuals. CDR1 SGHVS and CDR2 FNYEAQ come from the germline V gene. Trimming cost V 2 bases and J 8 bases, with 12 bases left between them. The CDR3 runs 14 residues. Only in-frame clones appear in the TCRdb table, and some are missing; sequencing was by immunoSEQ multiplex PCR. The sample has about 2.1 million clones, approximately 94% seen once. About this clone: Its specificity is unknown.

Terminally differentiated effector memory CD45RA+ cells were excluded from the naive CD8 cells, which were CD45RO-negative and positively selected for CCR7. Findings and caveats of the study: Generation of non-shared clonotypes was less probable than generation of clonotypes shared by all four donors. Naive CD4 clonotypes were shared across a handful of donors at 4.5% to 6.5%.

The gene calls are TRBV7-6 and TRBJ1-4; D uncertain. Material: naive CD8+ T cells from PBMCs. The clonotype was recovered from a man younger than 35 in good health. Some clones in this sample may be carry-over from other donors' samples. The CDR3 DNA sequence: TGTGCCAGCAGCTTATCCCCCCTTGAGGAAAAACTGTTTTTT. This translates into CASSLSPLEEKLFF.